These T cell receptor beta chains were read from a single sample in a study of CD8 T cells in ankylosing spondylitis. Each CDR3 protein gets one entry after TCRdb re-called the 5' RACE reads with MiXCR. Among 470,000 or so distinct CDR3 sequences, 26% were seen once, and the ten largest hold 0.89%. The sequenced sample was blood, either unsorted or a sorted T cell fraction (not recorded which). Every receptor here comes from a male donor with ankylosing spondylitis. CDR3s include the opening cysteine and the closing phenylalanine or tryptophan. A D gene is named only where the DNA matches it firmly. The size field is filled for only some rows; it gives once, few, many or a size class.

v_gene	j_gene	abundance	d_gene	CDR3nt	CDR3aa
TRBV5-6	TRBJ1-2	few	.	TGTGCCAGCAGGCGGACTGTGAACTATGGCTACACCTTC	CASRRTVNYGYTF
TRBV12-3/TRBV12-4	TRBJ1-6	.	.	TGTGCCAGCAGCGGGGCACGGTATTCACCCCTCCACTTT	CASSGARYSPLHF
TRBV5-1	TRBJ2-1	many	.	TGCGCCAGCAGCTTGGAAGGGGAGCAGTTCTTC	CASSLEGEQFF
TRBV5-1	TRBJ2-1	.	.	TGCGCCAGCAGCTTGGGACGCCACAATGAGCAGTTCTTC	CASSLGRHNEQFF
TRBV5-1	TRBJ1-6	.	TRBD1	TGCGCCAGCAGCTTTGGGAGCCAGGGGGAATCACCCCTCCACTTT	CASSFGSQGESPLHF
TRBV12-3/TRBV12-4	TRBJ2-7	few	TRBD1	TGTGCCAGCAGCCTACATTCCGGGACAGGGGTCTACGAGCAGTACTTC	CASSLHSGTGVYEQYF
TRBV3-1	TRBJ1-6	few	.	TGTGCCAGCAGCCAAGACCCTCGGGCAGCTTATAATTCACCCCTCCACTTT	CASSQDPRAAYNSPLHF
TRBV20-1	TRBJ2-3	.	.	TGCAGTGCTAGGCCACTAGCATCAGATACGCAGTATTTT	CSARPLASDTQYF
TRBV7-9	TRBJ1-2	few	TRBD1	TGTGCCAGCAGTACACCCGCAGGGGGCTATGGCTACACCTTC	CASSTPAGGYGYTF
TRBV7-8	TRBJ2-5	.	TRBD2	TGTGCCAGCAGCTTAATCGGGAGGGCCGGGGAGACCCAGTACTTC	CASSLIGRAGETQYF
TRBV12-3/TRBV12-4	TRBJ2-1	few	.	TGTGCCAGCAGTTTTCAGACGGGACACAATGAGCAGTTCTTC	CASSFQTGHNEQFF
TRBV20-1	TRBJ1-6	.	TRBD1	TGCAGTGCTAGTCACAGGGGGCTCGGTTCACCCCTCCACTTT	CSASHRGLGSPLHF
TRBV4-2	TRBJ2-7	.	.	TGTGCCAGCAGCCAAGGGGGGATTGCCTACGAGCAGTACTTC	CASSQGGIAYEQYF
TRBV18	TRBJ1-2	.	.	TGTGCCAGCTCACCACCGGGGGCTATGGGCTACACCTTC	CASSPPGAMGYTF
TRBV11-2	TRBJ2-7	many	.	TGTGCCAGCAGCTTAGTAGTGGAGCGGTCATACGAGCAGTACTTC	CASSLVVERSYEQYF
TRBV12-3/TRBV12-4	TRBJ1-1	few	.	TGTGCCAGCAGTTCGATCATACCAGGTAGCACTGAAGCTTTCTTT	CASSSIIPGSTEAFF
TRBV5-1	TRBJ2-7	.	TRBD1	TGCGCCAGCAGCCTCCAAGGGACAGGGGCCTCCTACGAGCAGTACTTC	CASSLQGTGASYEQYF
TRBV11-2	TRBJ2-7	.	TRBD1	TGTGCCAGCAGCTTCCGACAGGGGGCAAGGGAGCAGTACTTC	CASSFRQGAREQYF
TRBV5-6	TRBJ2-3	few	TRBD2	TGTGCCAGCAGCCAGAGGACTAGCTCGGGCACAGATACGCAGTATTTT	CASSQRTSSGTDTQYF
TRBV12-3/TRBV12-4	TRBJ2-7	.	TRBD2	TGTGCCAGCAGGGTAGCGGGAGGGCCTCACGAGCAGTACTTC	CASRVAGGPHEQYF
TRBV20-1	TRBJ2-1	few	TRBD2	TGCAGTGCTAGAGCGGGGGCTAGCGGGGCCTACAATGAGCAGTTCTTC	CSARAGASGAYNEQFF